This T cell receptor beta chain was captured by sequencing in a study of T cells in Graves' hyperthyroidism and ophthalmopathy. Pregnant or lactating patients were excluded, as were those with uncontrolled infection or other autoimmune disease. Clinical symptoms, serum thyroxine and TRAb, thyroid ultrasound and orbital computed tomography together formed the diagnostic basis. The V gene's germline CDR1 is LNHDA and CDR2 SQIVND (reference sequence). Losses at the gene ends were 7 bases for V and 4 bases for J; bases not matched to a gene: 9. The CDR3 consists of 15 residues. There are a few counts of this clonotype. Antigen: not known. Study results and caveats: Expanded thyroid clonotypes (above 0.001) were mostly also found in blood.

TCR beta CDR3 regions were amplified from RNA. A set of HTBI primers served as the primers for a first-round RT-PCR of the TCR CDR3. From the multiplex PCR reads, TCRdb called clonotypes with MiXCR, one entry per CDR3 protein. The sample lists about 720,000 distinct CDR3 sequences; roughly a sixth were seen once. The sequenced sample consisted of blood. The sequence came from a woman aged 45-65 years with Graves' hyperthyroidism that later progressed to Graves' ophthalmopathy. The rearrangement uses TRBV19 and TRBJ2-2; TRBD1 matches at 7 bases. CDR3 protein: CASTTDRVGTGELFF. The CDR3 DNA sequence: TGTGCCAGTACCACCGACAGGGTCGGCACCGGGGAGCTGTTTTTT.